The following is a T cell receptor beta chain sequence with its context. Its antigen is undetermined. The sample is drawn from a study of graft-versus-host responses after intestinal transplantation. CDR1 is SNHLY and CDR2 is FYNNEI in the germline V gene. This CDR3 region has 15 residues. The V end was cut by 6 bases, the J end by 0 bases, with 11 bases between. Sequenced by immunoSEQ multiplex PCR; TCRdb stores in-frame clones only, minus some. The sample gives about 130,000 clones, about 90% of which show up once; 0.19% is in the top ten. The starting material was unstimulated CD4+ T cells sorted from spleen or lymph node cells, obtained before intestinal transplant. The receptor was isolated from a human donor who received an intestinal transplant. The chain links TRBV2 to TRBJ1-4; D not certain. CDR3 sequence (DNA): TGTGCCAGCAGGCGAACGGATGCAACTAATGAAAAACTGTTTTTT. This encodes CASRRTDATNEKLFF.